One sample yielded the 24 T cell receptor beta chains listed below, sequenced in a study of Tregs in tolerant kidney transplant recipients. Clones were read by immunoSEQ multiplex PCR, and TCRdb kept only the in-frame ones, dropping some. Of about 69,000 clones listed, approximately 91% are singletons. This specimen consisted of CD4+ T cells from blood, obtained before the transplant. Every receptor here comes from a human donor who received a combined kidney and bone marrow transplant.

The V and J genes are TRBV5-1 and TRBJ2-2, with 7 bases identical to TRBD1. This CDR3 spans 15 amino acids. Germline trimming cut 4 bases from V and 3 bases from J; bases unmatched to any gene: 6. Germline CDR1 is SGHRS and CDR2 is YFSETQ. The CDR3 DNA is TGCGCCAGCAGCGAAGACAGGGCGGACACCGGGGAGCTGTTTTTT. Amino acids: CASSEDRADTGELFF. Based on the CDR3 plus reference TRBV5-1 and TRBJ2-2, the full variable domain is KAGVTQTPRYLIKTRGQQVTLSCSPISGHRSVSWYQQTPGQGLQFLFEYFSETQRNKGNFPGRFSGRQFSNSRSEMNVSTLELGDSALYLCASSEDRADTGELFFGEGSRLTVL.

The chain has TRBV4-2 and TRBJ1-2; unclear D gene. Trimming cost V 0 bases and J 6 bases, with 8 bases left between them. Germline CDR1 is LGHNA and CDR2 is YNFKEQ. The CDR3 is 13 residues long. CDR3 sequence: CASSQETVHGYTF. The CDR3 DNA reads as TGTGCCAGCAGCCAAGAAACGGTCCATGGCTACACCTTC.

The chain combines TRBV11-1 with TRBJ2-2, with 7 nucleotides matching TRBD1. The germline CDR1 and CDR2 sequences are SGHAT and FQDESV (reference sequence). The length of the CDR3 is 15 residues. V dropped 6 bases and J dropped 2; count of bases not matched to a gene: 6. The CDR3 nucleotides read TGTGCCAGCAGTCCTCGGGACAGAAACACCGGGGAGCTGTTTTTT. As protein: CASSPRDRNTGELFF.

The chain combines TRBV2 with TRBJ1-3; the D gene is possibly TRBD1 (5 bases). The CDR3 is 15 amino acids. V was clipped by 9 bases and J by 0 bases, with 15 bases between them. Germline V gene sequence: CDR1 SNHLY, CDR2 FYNNEI. This CDR3 reads CASGRDGNSGNTIYF. The CDR3, as DNA: TGTGCCAGTGGGAGGGACGGTAACTCTGGAAACACCATATATTTT.

The V and J genes are TRBV28 and TRBJ1-5; D not certain. Trimming removed 4 bases at V and 1 base at J, with 5 bases between. CDR1 and CDR2 from the germline V gene are MDHEN and SYDVKM. CDR3 length equals 13 residues. The CDR3 is CASSSGSNQPQHF. The CDR3 DNA reads as TGTGCCAGCAGTTCCGGGAGCAATCAGCCCCAGCATTTT.

This rearrangement joins TRBV5-4 to TRBJ2-2, with a weak D call TRBD1 (5 bases). The CDR3 runs 15 residues. Trimming took 2 bases from V and 1 from J, leaving 9 bases between them. Germline CDR1 and CDR2: SGHNT and YYREEE (reference sequence). Here the CDR3 reads CASSLEGVNTGELFF. The CDR3, as DNA: TGTGCCAGCAGCTTAGAAGGGGTGAACACCGGGGAGCTGTTTTTT.

The chain links TRBV4-2 to TRBJ2-1, with 7 bases aligning to TRBD2. CDR3 length: 14 residues. Germline CDR1 LGHNA, CDR2 YNFKEQ. Trimming at V came to 0 bases and at J to 12 bases, leaving 8 bases not matched to a gene. The DNA of the CDR3 is TGTGCCAGCAGCCAAGAATTGCTAGCGGAGGTGCAGTTCTTC. Protein product: CASSQELLAEVQFF.

The chain uses TRBV11-2 and TRBJ2-3, with a possible D match to TRBD1 (6 bases). Germline CDR1 is SGHAT and CDR2 is FQNNGV. The CDR3 runs to 14 residues. Trimming took off 2 bases at V and 6 bases at J, with 12 bases between the two ends. CDR3 bases: TGTGCCAGCAGCTTACTCAGGGGTATGGATACGCAGTATTTT. Encoded protein: CASSLLRGMDTQYF.

The chain combines TRBV18 with TRBJ1-1; possibly TRBD1 for D (5 bases). The germline gives CDR1 KGHSH, CDR2 LQKENI. This CDR3 comprises 12 residues. Between the trimmed V and J ends, which lost 2 bases and 8 bases, there was a span of 9 bases. In DNA, the CDR3 is TGTGCCAGCTCACCATCAGGGCTCGAAGCTTTCTTT. It translates to CASSPSGLEAFF.

Here the CDR3 reads CASRPGTDPSVETQYF. The CDR3 nucleotides are TGTGCCAGCAGGCCCGGGACAGACCCGAGTGTCGAGACCCAGTACTTC. The chain carries TRBV25-1 and TRBJ2-5; 7 positions match TRBD1. Per the germline V gene, CDR1 is MGHDK and CDR2 is SYGVNS. The trim removed 6 bases at V and 5 bases at J, leaving 15 bases unmatched. The CDR3 length is 16 residues.

The genes are TRBV4-1 and TRBJ2-7; TRBD1 matches at 9 bases. CDR1 is MGHRA, CDR2 YSYEKL, per germline. The trim removed 5 bases at V and 4 bases at J, leaving 6 bases unmatched. The CDR3 runs to 14 residues. Written as DNA, the CDR3 is TGCGCCAGCAGCAGGGGGACAGGGAGTTACGAGCAGTACTTC. Amino acid sequence: CASSRGTGSYEQYF.

The chain joins TRBV6-5 to TRBJ1-1; 8 positions match TRBD1. Germline-derived CDR1 and CDR2 are MNHEY and SVGAGI. The CDR3 consists of 13 residues. V trimming: 7 bases; J trimming: 4 bases; junction bases outside the gene matches: 5. The CDR3 DNA reads as TGTGCCAGCATACAGGGGGGAGGCACTGAAGCTTTCTTT. Protein product: CASIQGGGTEAFF.

The V call is TRBV11-1, the J call TRBJ1-1; 8 bases align to TRBD1. This CDR3 spans 15 amino acids. Trimming cost V 1 base and J 4 bases; bases outside gene matches: 5. Germline V lookup: CDR1 SGHAT, CDR2 FQDESV (reference sequence). The CDR3 DNA follows: TGTGCCAGCAGCTTAGGGACAGGGAGAGTCACTGAAGCTTTCTTT. It specifies CASSLGTGRVTEAFF.

In this sample, this clone is medium-sized. The chain recombines TRBV4-1 with TRBJ2-1, with TRBD1 identical over 11 bases. The V gene's germline CDR1 is MGHRA and CDR2 YSYEKL. The V segment lost 3 bases and the J segment 2 bases; nucleotides outside the gene matches: 0. CDR3 length equals 15 residues. The CDR3 coding sequence is TGCGCCAGCAGCCAGGACAGGGGGCCCTACAATGAGCAGTTCTTC. It specifies CASSQDRGPYNEQFF.

The V gene is TRBV7-2, the J gene TRBJ2-3; D might be TRBD2 (6 bases). Germline V gene sequence: CDR1 SGHTA, CDR2 FQGNSA. The CDR3 sequence is 15 residues long. V lost 3 bases to trimming and J lost 2 bases, with 12 bases between them. CDR3 region: CASSFRAGPTDTQYF. For the CDR3, the DNA is TGTGCCAGCAGCTTCCGGGCGGGACCCACAGATACGCAGTATTTT.

The chain uses TRBV30 and TRBJ2-7; no reliable D call. V lost 0 bases and J lost 7, with 4 bases in between. This CDR3 region has 10 residues. Germline assignment: CDR1 GTSNPN and CDR2 SVGIG (reference sequence). The CDR3 reads CAWSVTEQYF. CDR3 sequence (DNA): TGTGCCTGGAGTGTCACTGAGCAGTACTTC. Using reference TRBV30 and TRBJ2-7 for the parts outside the CDR3, the full variable domain is SQTIHQWPATLVQPVGSPLSLECTVEGTSNPNLYWYRQAAGRGLQLLFYSVGIGQISSEVPQNLSASRPQDRQFILSSKKLLLSDSGFYLCAWSVTEQYFGPGTRLTVT.

CDR3 region: CASSQGASLNTGELFF. The CDR3 region has the DNA TGTGCCAGCAGCCAAGGGGCTAGCTTGAACACCGGGGAGCTGTTTTTT. The chain has TRBV4-2 and TRBJ2-2, with a tentative D call TRBD2 (5 bases). The CDR3 covers 16 residues. Between the trimmed V and J ends, which lost 1 base and 1 base, there was a span of 10 bases. Germline lookup yields CDR1 LGHNA and CDR2 YNFKEQ.

The rearrangement joins TRBV7-3 to TRBJ1-5; 7 bases match TRBD1. This CDR3 has 14 residues. Trimming at V came to 7 bases and at J to 7 bases, leaving 10 bases not matched to a gene. Germline V gene sequence: CDR1 SGHTA, CDR2 FQGTGA. In DNA, the CDR3 is TGTGCCAGCACCCTCACAGGGGACGGCCAGCCCCAGCATTTT. Protein sequence: CASTLTGDGQPQHF.

Concerning this clone itself: At one boundary the junction diverges from the germline segment, which might be a read error. This chain links TRBV27 with TRBJ2-7, with TRBD2 matching over 8 bases. Germline V lookup: CDR1 MNHEY, CDR2 SMNVEV (reference sequence). The CDR3 length is 17 residues. CDR3 bases: TGTGTCAGCAGTTTATCTTCCGGGAGGGTCCCCAGGGACGAGCAGTACTTC. Translated: CVSSLSSGRVPRDEQYF.

The J gene is TRBJ1-5, the V gene TRBV7-8; D perhaps matches TRBD1 (6 bases). V shed 1 base and J shed 0 bases, with 22 bases lying between them. The CDR3 loop spans 20 amino acids. Germline V CDR1 and CDR2: SGHVS, FQNEAQ. The CDR3 reads CASSLVSVYRENYSNQPQHF. CDR3 bases: TGTGCCAGCAGCTTAGTTAGTGTTTACAGGGAGAACTATAGCAATCAGCCCCAGCATTTT.

The chain carries TRBV19 and TRBJ1-5; 7 positions agree with TRBD1. Germline CDR1 LNHDA, CDR2 SQIVND (reference sequence). The ends lost 7 bases at V and 2 bases at J; junction bases unmatched: 14. This CDR3 has 17 residues. The CDR3 DNA reads as TGTGCCAGTATAGGCCCCAGAGGGGGCGTTGGCAATCAGCCCCAGCATTTT. This encodes CASIGPRGGVGNQPQHF.

The V call is TRBV6-1, the J call TRBJ2-2, with TRBD1 identical over 7 bases. CDR1 and CDR2 (germline): MNHNS, SASEGT. V trimming: 7 bases; J trimming: 8 bases; junction bases outside the gene matches: 10. The CDR3 runs to 14 residues. CDR3 in amino acids: CASKFTGVSGELFF. The CDR3 DNA follows: TGTGCCAGCAAATTTACAGGGGTATCGGGGGAGCTGTTTTTT.

The rearrangement uses TRBV19 and TRBJ2-3; 9 nucleotides align to TRBD2. There are 14 residues in the CDR3. The germline V gene encodes CDR1 LNHDA and CDR2 SQIVND (reference sequence). V was clipped by 8 bases and J by 2 bases; unmatched bases: 5. The CDR3 is CASGGTSFTDTQYF. The CDR3 nucleotides are TGTGCCAGTGGCGGGACTAGCTTCACAGATACGCAGTATTTT. Filled out from reference TRBV19 and TRBJ2-3, the complete variable domain reads DGGITQSPKYLFRKEGQNVTLSCEQNLNHDAMYWYRQDPGQGLRLIYYSQIVNDFQKGDIAEGYSVSREKKESFPLTVTSAQKNPTAFYLCASGGTSFTDTQYFGPGTRLTVL.

The V call is TRBV6-6, the J call TRBJ2-7; TRBD2 agrees at 7 bases. This CDR3 spans 13 amino acids. V shed 10 bases, J shed 0 bases, and the junction held 6 bases outside the gene matches. Germline V gene sequence: CDR1 MNHNY, CDR2 SVGAGI (reference sequence). DNA of the CDR3: TGTGCCATTGGGGAGGGCAACTCCTACGAGCAGTACTTC. Amino acid sequence: CAIGEGNSYEQYF.